This TCR beta chain is drawn from a study of CD8 T cells in Susac syndrome. It was with random hexamers that roughly 0.5 to 1 ug RNA was reverse transcribed. An immunoSEQ multiplex PCR generated amplified TCR beta CDR3 products spanning 54 Vbeta and 13 Jbeta. TCRdb re-derived calls from the immunoSEQ multiplex PCR reads in MiXCR, one entry per CDR3 protein. Found here are 110,000 or so distinct CDR3 sequences, 85% to 95% of them singletons; the top ten hold approximately 0.093%. The multiple sclerosis controls were treatment-naive patients with relapsing-remitting disease that was stable or active. Negative isolation was used for CD8+ and CD4+ T cells, and FACS enrichment was applied to TEMRA cells. On this clonotype: The antigen remains unidentified.

Broader study findings: The study conceded that relatively few individuals underwent its TCR sequencing and HLA analysis.

This TCR was recovered from a human donor with multiple sclerosis. The specimen sequenced was CD4+ T cells from PBMCs.

CDR3 in DNA: TGTGCCACCAAAACGTGCAGCCGAACGATGAACACTGAAGCTTTCTTT. As protein: CATKTCSRTMNTEAFF. V gene TRBV24-1 combines with J gene TRBJ1-1; D gene ambiguous. There are 16 residues in the CDR3. CDR1 is KGHDR, CDR2 SFDVKD, per germline. V was pared by 8 bases and J by 0 bases, with 18 bases between.